Below, one T cell receptor (beta chain) is given with its context. Measured with immunoSEQ multiplex PCR; TCRdb has only the in-frame clones, and not every one. Seen here are about 16,000 clones, under 80% observed once, and the top ten hold about 6%. Germline V gene lookup returns CDR1 SGDLS and CDR2 YYNGEE. There are 13 residues in the CDR3. V was pared by 3 bases and J by 8 bases, with 14 bases between. These data are taken from a study of tumor-infiltrating lymphocytes in localized non-small cell lung cancer. The TCR originated in a human donor with non-small cell lung cancer. The sequencing sample was made of lung tumor tissue. The rearrangement joins TRBV9 to TRBJ1-1, with D possibly being TRBD1 (5 bases). CDR3 in amino acids: CASSAGTGTEAFF. The CDR3 region has the DNA TGTGCCAGCAGCGCGGGGACCGGTACCGAAGCTTTCTTT.